The next 26 T cell receptor beta chains were all read from a single sample in a study of blood T cell repertoires in COVID-19. Repertoires were generated with immunoSEQ multiplex PCR, while TCRdb's copy carries only in-frame clones and drops some. The data show around 400,000 clones, about four fifths seen once. The sequenced sample was PBMCs or T cells enriched from blood (not recorded which). The receptors here all came from a woman aged 45 to 65 who had recovered from COVID-19.

The chain recombines TRBV20-1 with TRBJ2-7; no reliable D call. V was clipped by 4 bases and J by 4 bases, with 5 bases between them. The CDR3 spans 10 residues. Germline CDR1 DFQATT, CDR2 SNEGSKA (reference sequence). Here the CDR3 reads CSATKYEQYF. The DNA for the CDR3 is TGCAGTGCTACTAAATACGAGCAGTACTTC.

The chain uses TRBV6-5 and TRBJ1-1; D unclear. The V gene's germline CDR1 is MNHEY and CDR2 SVGAGI. Trimming removed 4 bases from V and 8 bases from J, with 23 bases in between. The length of the CDR3 is 16 residues. The CDR3 spells CASSFNPQTGQPEAFF. The CDR3 region has the DNA TGTGCCAGCAGTTTTAACCCCCAGACGGGTCAGCCCGAAGCTTTCTTT.

Worth noting for this clone: The same CDR3 arises from other DNA sequences in this sample as well. The V gene is TRBV30, the J gene TRBJ1-5, with D perhaps TRBD1 (5 bases). This CDR3 spans 14 amino acids. V dropped 0 bases and J dropped 7 bases, with 13 bases sitting between them. Germline V CDR1 and CDR2: GTSNPN, SVGIG (reference sequence). The CDR3 region is CAWSVGGGDQPQHF. The CDR3 DNA follows: TGTGCCTGGAGTGTAGGCGGGGGGGACCAGCCCCAGCATTTT.

The V gene is TRBV6-2 or TRBV6-3, the J gene TRBJ2-1; the match to TRBD2 covers 11 bases. Trimming cost V 6 bases and J 2 bases; bases outside gene matches: 6. In germline, CDR1 is MNHEY, CDR2 SVGEGT. This CDR3 comprises 16 residues. CDR3 loop: CASSVSGLAAYNEQFF. Here the CDR3 DNA reads TGTGCCAGCAGCGTATCGGGACTAGCGGCCTACAATGAGCAGTTCTTC.

This sequence joins TRBV7-2 and TRBJ2-3; D call uncertain. Looked up from germline, CDR1 is SGHTA and CDR2 is FQGNSA. The CDR3 loop spans 14 amino acids. Trimming pared 4 bases from V and 2 bases from J, leaving 10 bases between. The CDR3 DNA follows: TGTGCCAGCAGCTCTAACCTCATCACAGATACGCAGTATTTT. It encodes CASSSNLITDTQYF.

The V gene is TRBV29-1, the J gene TRBJ1-2, with D perhaps matching TRBD1 (5 bases). CDR3 length equals 14 residues. Trimming removed 0 bases from V and 2 bases from J, with 10 bases in between. From germline, CDR1 is SQVTM and CDR2 ANQGSEA. CDR3 region: CSVEDPGGNYGYTF. The CDR3 DNA reads TGCAGCGTTGAAGATCCCGGGGGGAACTATGGCTACACCTTC.

The V call is TRBV4-3, the J call TRBJ2-4; 7 positions agree with TRBD1. J was trimmed by 12 bases and V by 3 bases; bases with no gene match: 11. The germline CDR1 and CDR2 sequences are LGHNA and YSLEER. CDR3 length: 14 residues. CDR3 bases: TGCGCCAGCAGCCAGTCTATGACAGGGAGTAATCAGTACTTC. This gives the protein CASSQSMTGSNQYF.

This clone was observed a few times. V usage is TRBV5-1 and J usage is TRBJ2-7, with D unclear. From germline, CDR1 is SGHRS and CDR2 YFSETQ. The CDR3 totals 15 residues. Trimming shortened V by 0 bases and J by 2 bases, and 12 bases separated the two germline ends. Here the CDR3 reads CASSLGTARTYEQYF. CDR3 coding DNA: TGCGCCAGCAGCTTGGGAACAGCCCGAACCTACGAGCAGTACTTC.

The chain is built from TRBV4-2 and TRBJ1-6, with 10 bases aligning to TRBD1. The CDR3 covers 17 residues. V gave up 4 bases and J gave up 9 bases; unmatched junction bases: 12. Per germline, CDR1 LGHNA and CDR2 YNFKEQ. The CDR3 coding sequence is TGTGCCAGCAGCCGGGTCGGACAGGGGGTTGTCAGTTCACCCCTCCACTTT. It codes for CASSRVGQGVVSSPLHF.

This chain links TRBV21-1 with TRBJ2-7; the table calls TRBD2, which could not be checked here. TRBV21-1 is designated a pseudogene. This CDR3 has 15 residues. The CDR3 region is CASSQREPGTYEQYF. CDR3 in DNA: TGTGCCAGCAGCCAACGGGAACCTGGGACCTACGAGCAGTACTTC.

The chain joins TRBV19 to TRBJ2-3; TRBD2 might be the D (7 bases). Trimming removed 3 bases at V and 2 bases at J, with 18 bases between. Germline V gene sequence: CDR1 LNHDA, CDR2 SQIVND (reference sequence). The CDR3 has 17 amino acids. CDR3 sequence reads: CASSIVGGGVITDTQYF. CDR3 DNA: TGTGCCAGTAGTATCGTCGGAGGGGGGGTCATCACAGATACGCAGTATTTT.

The chain employs TRBV10-2 and TRBJ2-7; D perhaps matches TRBD2 (5 bases). The CDR3 spans 13 residues. Trimming took 8 bases from V and 3 from J, leaving 14 bases between them. Germline V gene data show CDR1 as WSHSY and CDR2 as SAAADI. CDR3 coding DNA: TGCGCCAGCTTAGGACGGGATCACTACGAGCAGTACTTC. Protein product: CASLGRDHYEQYF.

This chain connects TRBV6-5 to TRBJ1-5; no firm D call. The CDR3 is 15 amino acids. CDR1 and CDR2 (germline): MNHEY, SVGAGI. Trimming pared 8 bases from V and 1 base from J, leaving 15 bases between. CDR3 sequence: CASQLGGSSNQPQHF. The CDR3 coding sequence is TGTGCCAGCCAGTTAGGTGGGAGCAGCAATCAGCCCCAGCATTTT.

The chain recombines TRBV7-9 with TRBJ2-3, with D tentatively TRBD1 (6 bases). Germline lookup yields CDR1 SEHNR and CDR2 FQNEAQ (reference sequence). The CDR3 runs to 16 residues. Trimming stripped 5 bases from V and 0 bases from J, with 15 bases between. Here the CDR3 DNA reads TGTGCCAGCAGCCCAGGACAGTTACTTAGCACAGATACGCAGTATTTT. Translating it yields CASSPGQLLSTDTQYF.

The chain employs TRBV5-1 and TRBJ2-7; D ambiguous. Germline V CDR1 and CDR2: SGHRS, YFSETQ. This CDR3 has 15 residues. Trimming left V 0 bases short and J 2 bases short, with 12 bases between. Here the CDR3 reads CASSLGEASPYEQYF. The CDR3 nucleotides are TGCGCCAGCAGCTTGGGCGAAGCGTCGCCCTACGAGCAGTACTTC.

The chain couples TRBV3-1 (or the pseudogene TRBV3-2) to TRBJ2-2; D might be TRBD1 (6 bases). The CDR3 sequence is 17 residues long. The V end lost 4 bases, the J end lost 3 bases, and 18 bases lay between the germline ends. Germline CDR1 and CDR2: LGHDT and YNNKEL (reference sequence). The CDR3 DNA sequence: TGTGCCAGCAGCCCCACCCCCGGGACAACACACACCGGGGAGCTGTTTTTT. Its translation: CASSPTPGTTHTGELFF.

This clone was observed a handful of times. This chain joins TRBV6-5 and TRBJ1-2; 11 bases match TRBD1. This CDR3 region has 13 residues. Germline V gene lookup returns CDR1 MNHEY and CDR2 SVGAGI. V was clipped by 6 bases and J by 12 bases; unmatched bases: 9. In DNA, the CDR3 is TGTGCCAGCAGAACTCCGGGACAGGGGGTCCACACCTTC. Encoded protein: CASRTPGQGVHTF.

The chain carries TRBV9 and TRBJ1-6, with D unclear. The germline V gene encodes CDR1 SGDLS and CDR2 YYNGEE. V lost 3 bases, J lost 3 bases, and 7 bases lay in between. The CDR3 covers 14 residues. The CDR3 spells CASSATVYNSPLHF. CDR3 coding DNA: TGTGCCAGCAGCGCCACAGTCTATAATTCACCCCTCCACTTT. The variable domain in full, completed from reference TRBV9 and TRBJ1-6, reads DSGVTQTPKHLITATGQRVTLRCSPRSGDLSVYWYQQSLDQGLQFLIQYYNGEERAKGNILERFSAQQFPDLHSELNLSSLELGDSALYFCASSATVYNSPLHFGNGTRLTVT.

This clone appeared a single time. The DNA for the CDR3 is TGTGCCATCAGTGAGCTGGGACAGGGGGCAAGAGCTCAGCCCCAGCATTTT. It translates to CAISELGQGARAQPQHF. The chain couples TRBV10-3 to TRBJ1-5, with 12 bases that match TRBD1. V trimming: 2 bases; J trimming: 6 bases; junction bases outside the gene matches: 8. The CDR3 loop spans 17 amino acids. Per germline, CDR1 ENHRY and CDR2 SYGVKD.

The rearrangement links TRBV10-3 to TRBJ1-5, with a possible D match to TRBD1 (6 bases). V lost 4 bases and J lost 2, with 12 bases in between. Germline V CDR1 and CDR2: ENHRY, SYGVKD. The CDR3 contains 15 residues. The CDR3 loop reads CAISGGRGGNQPQHF. CDR3 in DNA: TGTGCCATCAGTGGGGGCAGGGGAGGCAATCAGCCCCAGCATTTT.

For the CDR3, the DNA is TGTGCCAGCAGCTTAGATTCCGACTATGGCTACACCTTC. This encodes CASSLDSDYGYTF. This sequence joins TRBV11-3 and TRBJ1-2, with no clear D. This CDR3 is built from 13 residues. Germline V gene lookup returns CDR1 SGHNT and CDR2 YENEEA. Trimming removed 0 bases from V and 3 bases from J, with 5 bases in between.

This rearrangement joins TRBV7-2 to TRBJ2-5; unclear D gene. V was pared by 1 base and J by 1 base, with 4 bases between. The germline V gene encodes CDR1 SGHTA and CDR2 FQGNSA. CDR3 length: 13 residues. The CDR3 loop reads CASSLGAQETQYF. The CDR3 DNA sequence: TGTGCCAGCAGCTTAGGGGCCCAAGAGACCCAGTACTTC. Full variable domain (outside the CDR3, taken from reference TRBV7-2 and TRBJ2-5): GAGVSQSPSNKVTEKGKDVELRCDPISGHTALYWYRQSLGQGLEFLIYFQGNSAPDKSGLPSDRFSAERTGGSVSTLTIQRTQQEDSAVYLCASSLGAQETQYFGPGTRLLVL.

The V gene is TRBV3-1 (or the pseudogene TRBV3-2), the J gene TRBJ1-2, with 8 nucleotides matching TRBD1. Looked up from germline, CDR1 is LGHDT and CDR2 is YNNKEL (reference sequence). This CDR3 is 13 amino acids long. Trimming took 3 bases from V and 14 from J; bases not matched to a gene: 11. The CDR3 nucleotides are TGTGCCAGCAGCCAGAGGGACAGGAGGGGCGAGACCTTC. Translation gives CASSQRDRRGETF.

The V call is TRBV28, the J call TRBJ1-2; tentatively, D is TRBD1 (6 bases). CDR1 and CDR2 from the germline V gene are MDHEN and SYDVKM. With 11 bases removed from V and 5 bases from J, the gap between germline ends came to 18 bases. The CDR3 contains 13 residues. The CDR3 nucleotides read TGTGCCTCAAGGGGGACCGCCTCTTATGGCTACACCTTC. This translates into CASRGTASYGYTF.

The chain uses TRBV3-1 (or the pseudogene TRBV3-2) and TRBJ2-7; no definite D call. V lost 4 bases to trimming and J lost 9 bases, with 10 bases between them. The CDR3 is made up of 11 amino acids. The germline V gene encodes CDR1 LGHDT and CDR2 YNNKEL (reference sequence). The DNA for the CDR3 is TGTGCCAGCAGCCTCGGTGGGCGGCAGTACTTC. This encodes CASSLGGRQYF.

This clone was seen only once. V usage is TRBV5-6 and J usage is TRBJ1-5; D might be TRBD1 (6 bases). V was trimmed by 5 bases and J by 0 bases, leaving 12 bases between them. CDR1 SGHDT and CDR2 YYEEEE come from the germline V gene. The CDR3 has 15 residues. The CDR3 protein is CASSFRGASNQPQHF. As DNA, the CDR3 is TGTGCCAGCAGTTTCCGGGGGGCTAGCAATCAGCCCCAGCATTTT. Drawing the rest from reference TRBV5-6 and TRBJ1-5, the complete variable domain is DAGVTQSPTHLIKTRGQQVTLRCSPKSGHDTVSWYQQALGQGPQFIFQYYEEEERQRGNFPDRFSGHQFPNYSSELNVNALLLGDSALYLCASSFRGASNQPQHFGDGTRLSIL.